A single sample gave rise to the 32 T cell receptor beta chains below, sequenced in a study of blood T cell repertoires in COVID-19. TCRdb keeps only in-frame clones here, not all; method: immunoSEQ multiplex PCR. The sample yields 55,000 to 65,000 clones, 79% seen once. The sequenced sample consisted of peripheral blood. These receptors were collected from a man aged 55 to 70 with acute or convalescent COVID-19.

The genes are TRBV4-1 and TRBJ2-6; D ambiguous. The CDR3 spans 17 residues. The V gene lost 0 bases and the J gene lost 1 base, with 10 bases spanning the gap. In germline, CDR1 is MGHRA, CDR2 YSYEKL. CDR3 nucleotide sequence: TGCGCCAGCAGCCAAGATCCCCCAGGTTCTGGGGCCAACGTCCTGACTTTC. Protein: CASSQDPPGSGANVLTF.

V usage is TRBV6-5 and J usage is TRBJ1-1; D unresolved. V was pared by 2 bases and J by 2 bases, with 9 bases between. The CDR3 is 14 residues long. Germline CDR1 and CDR2: MNHEY and SVGAGI. The CDR3 DNA sequence: TGTGCCAGCAGTTACCATCGGGATAACACTGAAGCTTTCTTT. It is translated as CASSYHRDNTEAFF.

This clone has more than one count but fewer than ten. J is TRBJ1-2 and V is TRBV30; TRBD1 agrees at 9 bases. This CDR3 region has 17 residues. Germline V lookup: CDR1 GTSNPN, CDR2 SVGIG (reference sequence). V dropped 2 bases and J dropped 3; count of bases not matched to a gene: 13. This CDR3 reads CAWSPLGQGLRDYGYTF. The CDR3 DNA is TGTGCCTGGAGTCCGCTCGGACAGGGGCTAAGGGACTATGGCTACACCTTC.

The chain has TRBV5-1 and TRBJ2-3, with D tentatively TRBD2 (7 bases). The CDR3 extends over 16 amino acids. Trimming stripped 0 bases from V and 2 bases from J, with 13 bases between. Germline values: CDR1 SGHRS, CDR2 YFSETQ. CDR3 sequence (DNA): TGCGCCAGCAGCTTGGCCGGGGGGCCCGACACAGATACGCAGTATTTT. It yields the protein CASSLAGGPDTDTQYF. The full variable domain, rest sourced from reference TRBV5-1 and TRBJ2-3, is KAGVTQTPRYLIKTRGQQVTLSCSPISGHRSVSWYQQTPGQGLQFLFEYFSETQRNKGNFPGRFSGRQFSNSRSEMNVSTLELGDSALYLCASSLAGGPDTDTQYFGPGTRLTVL.

A single count supports this clone. The J gene is TRBJ2-3, the V gene TRBV19; TRBD2 might be the D (6 bases). The CDR3 is made up of 14 amino acids. CDR1 is LNHDA, CDR2 SQIVND, per germline (reference sequence). V was trimmed by 7 bases and J by 3 bases, leaving 14 bases between them. CDR3: CASNRRGATDTQYF. CDR3 nucleotide sequence: TGTGCCAGTAATAGGAGGGGAGCGACAGATACGCAGTATTTT.

The chain is built from TRBV2 and TRBJ1-2, with D unclear. The CDR3 is 15 residues long. In germline, CDR1 is SNHLY, CDR2 FYNNEI. V was clipped by 1 base and J by 1 base, with 10 bases between them. The CDR3 here is CASSEGRSFNYGYTF. The CDR3 DNA follows: TGTGCCAGCAGTGAAGGGCGGTCCTTTAACTATGGCTACACCTTC. The variable domain in full, completed from reference TRBV2 and TRBJ1-2, reads EPEVTQTPSHQVTQMGQEVILRCVPISNHLYFYWYRQILGQKVEFLVSFYNNEISEKSEIFDDQFSVERPDGSNFTLKIRSTKLEDSAMYFCASSEGRSFNYGYTFGSGTRLTVV.

The chain joins TRBV5-1 to TRBJ2-3; the match to TRBD1 covers 9 bases. CDR1 is SGHRS, CDR2 YFSETQ, per germline. The CDR3 runs 17 residues. The V gene end was trimmed by 0 bases and the J gene end by 5 bases; junction bases not matched to a gene: 10. CDR3: CASSLDGWDRVRDTQYF. The CDR3 coding sequence is TGCGCCAGCAGCTTGGACGGATGGGACAGGGTACGAGATACGCAGTATTTT. The variable domain in full, with the rest retrieved from reference TRBV5-1 and TRBJ2-3, is KAGVTQTPRYLIKTRGQQVTLSCSPISGHRSVSWYQQTPGQGLQFLFEYFSETQRNKGNFPGRFSGRQFSNSRSEMNVSTLELGDSALYLCASSLDGWDRVRDTQYFGPGTRLTVL.

CDR3 sequence (DNA): TGCAGCGACAGGGGGCAGAACACTGAAGCTTTCTTT. Protein product: CSDRGQNTEAFF. This chain joins TRBV29-1 and TRBJ1-1, with TRBD1 identical over 9 bases. Germline lookup yields CDR1 SQVTM and CDR2 ANQGSEA. Trimming took 7 bases from V and 1 from J; bases not matched to a gene: 1. The CDR3 contains 12 residues. Variable domain in full (rest from reference TRBV29-1 and TRBJ1-1): SAVISQKPSRDICQRGTSLTIQCQVDSQVTMMFWYRQQPGQSLTLIATANQGSEATYESGFVIDKFPISRPNLTFSTLTVSNMSPEDSSIYLCSDRGQNTEAFFGQGTRLTVV.

This rearrangement joins TRBV30 to TRBJ1-1; D is undetermined. V lost 8 bases and J lost 0, with 13 bases in between. Germline loops: CDR1 GTSNPN, CDR2 SVGIG (reference sequence). This CDR3 is built from 13 residues. CDR3 residues: CARENLMNTEAFF. Written as DNA, the CDR3 is TGTGCCCGCGAAAACCTTATGAACACTGAAGCTTTCTTT.

V and J are TRBV4-1 and TRBJ2-7, with 15 bases lining up with TRBD2. J gave up 9 bases and V 3 bases, and 6 bases lay outside the gene matches. The CDR3 consists of 15 residues. CDR1 is MGHRA, CDR2 YSYEKL, per germline. The DNA of the CDR3 is TGCGCCAGCAGCCAGAGGACTAGCGGGGGGGCTGGGCAGTACTTC. Translated, it gives CASSQRTSGGAGQYF.

V gene TRBV7-9 combines with J gene TRBJ2-2; D not certain. This CDR3 has 13 residues. The germline V gene has CDR1 SEHNR and CDR2 FQNEAQ (reference sequence). Trimming left V 5 bases short and J 6 bases short, with 10 bases between. CDR3 nucleotide sequence: TGTGCCAGCAGCCTCTCGGCGGCCGGGGAGCTGTTTTTT. It yields the protein CASSLSAAGELFF.

This clone came up once. The same CDR3 arises from other DNA sequences in this sample as well. The chain recombines TRBV24-1 with TRBJ1-1; D is possibly TRBD1 (6 bases). This CDR3 region has 12 residues. CDR1 KGHDR and CDR2 SFDVKD come from the germline V gene. V was pared by 4 bases and J by 8 bases, with 10 bases between. The DNA for the CDR3 is TGTGCCACCAGTGACAAGGACAGAGAAGCTTTCTTT. Translated, it gives CATSDKDREAFF.

The chain has TRBV29-1 and TRBJ1-2, with 10 bases matching TRBD1. The CDR3 is 16 amino acids. Unmatched junction bases numbered 8, after V lost 0 bases and J lost 4 bases. Germline V gene sequence: CDR1 SQVTM, CDR2 ANQGSEA. The CDR3 reads CSVEEGDRGRGYGYTF. CDR3 bases: TGCAGCGTTGAAGAAGGTGACAGGGGGCGAGGCTATGGCTACACCTTC. The whole variable domain, filled in from reference TRBV29-1 and TRBJ1-2, reads SAVISQKPSRDICQRGTSLTIQCQVDSQVTMMFWYRQQPGQSLTLIATANQGSEATYESGFVIDKFPISRPNLTFSTLTVSNMSPEDSSIYLCSVEEGDRGRGYGYTFGSGTRLTVV.

The V and J genes are TRBV18 and TRBJ2-3; 7 nucleotides line up with TRBD1. The CDR3 runs to 14 residues. Germline CDR1 is KGHSH and CDR2 is LQKENI. Unmatched junction bases numbered 3, after V lost 2 bases and J lost 4 bases. CDR3 nucleotides: TGTGCCAGCTCACCATTAGGGGGCCCAGATACGCAGTATTTT. Translating gives CASSPLGGPDTQYF.

As regards this clone: Sequence at one end of the junction differs from germline and may be a read error. The chain has TRBV7-7 and TRBJ2-7, with D maybe TRBD2 (5 bases). The CDR3 loop spans 13 amino acids. Per germline, CDR1 SSHAT and CDR2 FNYEAQ (reference sequence). The CDR3 bases are TGTGCTAGCAGCCCTTCGGGATCCTACGAGCAGTACTTC. Its translation is CASSPSGSYEQYF.

This clone was seen only a few times. V is TRBV27 and J is TRBJ1-6; 7 bases are a match to TRBD1. The CDR3 has 15 residues. The J segment lost 7 bases and the V segment lost 3 bases, leaving 6 bases of the junction unmatched. Germline V CDR1 and CDR2: MNHEY, SMNVEV (reference sequence). For the CDR3, the DNA is TGTGCCAGCAGTTTTCTAGGGGGCGTGAATTCACCCCTCCACTTT. Residues: CASSFLGGVNSPLHF.

V is TRBV7-3 and J is TRBJ1-2; TRBD1 aligns across 7 bases. V lost 5 bases to trimming and J lost 2 bases; unmatched junction nucleotides: 2. The V gene's germline CDR1 is SGHTA and CDR2 FQGTGA. This CDR3 spans 13 amino acids. The CDR3 coding sequence is TGTGCCAGCAGCCAGGGACAGAACTATGGCTACACCTTC. Protein product: CASSQGQNYGYTF.

This sequence joins TRBV28 and TRBJ2-1; D is perhaps TRBD2 (6 bases). Germline V gene lookup returns CDR1 MDHEN and CDR2 SYDVKM. Trimming removed 2 bases from V and 5 bases from J, with 7 bases in between. The CDR3 covers 13 residues. The CDR3 loop reads CASSLPSDNEQFF. Written as DNA, the CDR3 is TGTGCCAGCAGTTTACCTAGCGACAATGAGCAGTTCTTC. The entire variable domain, with the rest obtained from reference TRBV28 and TRBJ2-1, is as follows: DVKVTQSSRYLVKRTGEKVFLECVQDMDHENMFWYRQDPGLGLRLIYFSYDVKMKEKGDIPEGYSVSREKKERFSLILESASTNQTSMYLCASSLPSDNEQFFGPGTRLTVL.

The chain is built from TRBV10-3 and TRBJ2-6; possible D gene TRBD1, 6 bases. Trimming removed 2 bases at V and 0 bases at J, with 14 bases between. The CDR3 sequence is 18 residues long. Per the germline V gene, CDR1 is ENHRY and CDR2 is SYGVKD. The CDR3 nucleotides are TGTGCCATCAGTGAGAGACAGGCCATTAGCTCTGGGGCCAACGTCCTGACTTTC. Translating gives CAISERQAISSGANVLTF.

This clone was observed a few times. This sequence joins TRBV4-2 and TRBJ2-7; 8 nucleotides line up with TRBD1. V dropped 0 bases and J dropped 3; count of bases not matched to a gene: 7. The CDR3 spans 16 residues. Germline-derived CDR1 and CDR2 are LGHNA and YNFKEQ. CDR3: CASSQDLGRGLYEQYF. The CDR3 DNA follows: TGTGCCAGCAGCCAAGATTTAGGCAGGGGGCTCTACGAGCAGTACTTC.

This rearrangement joins TRBV29-1 to TRBJ1-2, with a weak D call TRBD1 (6 bases). Germline V gene data show CDR1 as SQVTM and CDR2 as ANQGSEA. The CDR3 totals 13 residues. With 3 bases removed from V and 7 bases from J, the gap between germline ends came to 15 bases. CDR3 bases: TGCAGCGTTGAGAAGGGGGGGCTCGGTGGCTACACCTTC. It translates to CSVEKGGLGGYTF. Full variable domain (rest looked up from reference TRBV29-1 and TRBJ1-2): SAVISQKPSRDICQRGTSLTIQCQVDSQVTMMFWYRQQPGQSLTLIATANQGSEATYESGFVIDKFPISRPNLTFSTLTVSNMSPEDSSIYLCSVEKGGLGGYTFGSGTRLTVV.

CDR3 residues: CASSSRGEQFF. The CDR3 DNA reads TGTGCCAGCAGCTCCAGGGGTGAGCAGTTCTTC. This chain joins TRBV7-2 and TRBJ2-1; a possible D gene is TRBD1 (6 bases). CDR1 SGHTA and CDR2 FQGNSA come from the germline V gene. V lost 4 bases, J lost 9 bases, and 7 bases lay in between. The CDR3 extends over 11 amino acids.

The rearrangement uses TRBV29-1 and TRBJ2-3, with D maybe TRBD1 (5 bases). The ends were cut back, 0 bases at V and 1 base at J, with 5 bases in the middle. CDR3 size: 13 residues. Germline CDR1 reads SQVTM; CDR2 reads ANQGSEA. DNA for the CDR3: TGCAGCGTTGAAGAACAGGGCACAGATACGCAGTATTTT. Translating gives CSVEEQGTDTQYF.

This rearrangement joins TRBV5-1 to TRBJ2-2; 14 nucleotides agree with TRBD2. J lost 3 bases, V lost 0 bases, and 19 bases had no gene match. CDR3 length: 23 amino acids. Germline assignment: CDR1 SGHRS and CDR2 YFSETQ. CDR3 sequence (DNA): TGCGCCAGCAGCTTGGCTTCTGGGGGACTAGCGGGGGATCGACCTAGGGACACCGGGGAGCTGTTTTTT. Protein: CASSLASGGLAGDRPRDTGELFF.

The chain joins TRBV5-4 to TRBJ2-3, with 7 bases aligning to TRBD2. V dropped 2 bases and J dropped 4; count of bases not matched to a gene: 4. Germline values: CDR1 SGHNT, CDR2 YYREEE (reference sequence). The length of the CDR3 is 14 residues. As DNA, the CDR3 is TGTGCCAGCAGCTTAAACCGGGGGGCAGATACGCAGTATTTT. As protein: CASSLNRGADTQYF.

This rearrangement joins TRBV5-4 to TRBJ2-4, with 7 bases aligning to TRBD1. Unmatched junction bases numbered 8, after V lost 4 bases and J lost 1 base. This CDR3 is built from 16 residues. Germline CDR1 is SGHNT and CDR2 is YYREEE (reference sequence). This chain's CDR3 is CASSMSGRGAKNIQYF. Here the CDR3 DNA reads TGTGCCAGCAGCATGAGCGGCAGGGGGGCCAAAAACATTCAGTACTTC.

The chain combines TRBV6-6 with TRBJ1-3; D remains ambiguous. Germline values: CDR1 MNHNY, CDR2 SVGAGI (reference sequence). V was shortened by 6 bases and J by 0 bases, with 12 bases between the two germline ends. The CDR3 has 15 residues. In DNA, the CDR3 is TGTGCCAGCAGCCGCGACGGGAACTCTGGAAACACCATATATTTT. This translates into CASSRDGNSGNTIYF.

The V call is TRBV7-9, the J call TRBJ1-5, with D uncertain. Trimming stripped 8 bases from V and 0 bases from J, with 11 bases between. The CDR3 runs 14 residues. Germline V CDR1 and CDR2: SEHNR, FQNEAQ (reference sequence). The CDR3 region has the DNA TGTGCCAGCGGCGAGGGAAATAGCAATCAGCCCCAGCATTTT. Translation gives CASGEGNSNQPQHF.

The chain recombines TRBV9 with TRBJ1-2; D perhaps matches TRBD1 (5 bases). This CDR3 has 13 residues. Trimming took 0 bases from V and 8 from J, leaving 11 bases between them. Germline CDR1 and CDR2: SGDLS and YYNGEE. CDR3 sequence: CASSVDSGLGYTF. As DNA, the CDR3 is TGTGCCAGCAGCGTAGATTCAGGGCTGGGCTACACCTTC.

This chain's CDR3 is CASSFLQGNYGYTF. CDR3 DNA: TGTGCCAGCAGTTTCCTACAGGGCAACTATGGCTACACCTTC. The chain links TRBV6-6 to TRBJ1-2; possibly TRBD1 for D (6 bases). Germline-derived CDR1 and CDR2 are MNHNY and SVGAGI (reference sequence). The CDR3 contains 14 residues. Trimming pared 4 bases from V and 2 bases from J, leaving 11 bases between.

This rearrangement joins TRBV9 to TRBJ1-2, with D maybe TRBD1 (6 bases). The CDR3 extends over 15 amino acids. Looked up from germline, CDR1 is SGDLS and CDR2 is YYNGEE. Trimming cost V 4 bases and J 1 base, with 14 bases left between them. CDR3 DNA: TGTGCCAGCAGCCCCCAGAAGGACAGTAACTATGGCTACACCTTC. Its translation: CASSPQKDSNYGYTF.

The chain joins TRBV29-1 to TRBJ1-2; TRBD1 agrees at 10 bases. The CDR3 has 14 amino acids. After removal of 4 bases from V and 5 bases from J, the junction contained 7 bases not matched to a gene. CDR1 SQVTM and CDR2 ANQGSEA come from the germline V gene. In DNA, the CDR3 is TGCAGCGTTGTAGGGACAGGGGTTGGGTATGGCTACACCTTC. Translation: CSVVGTGVGYGYTF. Combining the CDR3 with reference TRBV29-1 and TRBJ1-2 gives the whole variable domain SAVISQKPSRDICQRGTSLTIQCQVDSQVTMMFWYRQQPGQSLTLIATANQGSEATYESGFVIDKFPISRPNLTFSTLTVSNMSPEDSSIYLCSVVGTGVGYGYTFGSGTRLTVV.